Detailed here is one TCR beta chain. The antigen remains undetermined. This sample stems from a study of cytomegalovirus exposure and HLA in healthy donors. The primer mix had 60 Vbeta and 13 Jbeta primers. The assay was immunoSEQ multiplex PCR, and TCRdb's table has in-frame clones only and misses some. The data contain 100,000 to 150,000 clones, over 70% of them seen just once; the ten biggest clones take up 1.5%. Trimming removed 0 bases from V and 2 bases from J, with 10 bases in between. The CDR3 has 14 amino acids. CDR1 and CDR2 (germline): GTSNPN, SVGIG (reference sequence). Findings of the study overall: An analysis done earlier found most TCR beta V segments productive about 90% or about 30% of the time. Specificity of a few CMV-associated chains for CMV antigens was verified in vitro.

The receptor's source is a woman under 30 in good health and CMV-seronegative. The sequenced material came from PBMCs. The rearrangement links TRBV30 to TRBJ1-2, with D perhaps TRBD1 (5 bases). CDR3 DNA sequence: TGTGCCTGGAGTGTACCAGGGCTGAACTATGGCTACACCTTC. Protein product: CAWSVPGLNYGYTF. Full variable domain (rest looked up from reference TRBV30 and TRBJ1-2): SQTIHQWPATLVQPVGSPLSLECTVEGTSNPNLYWYRQAAGRGLQLLFYSVGIGQISSEVPQNLSASRPQDRQFILSSKKLLLSDSGFYLCAWSVPGLNYGYTFGSGTRLTVV.